This entry lists 17 T cell receptor beta chains sequenced from one sample in a study of cytomegalovirus exposure and HLA in healthy donors. Amplification used 60 Vbeta primers and 13 Jbeta primers. The data were produced by immunoSEQ multiplex PCR, yet TCRdb's version contains in-frame clones alone and is incomplete. The sample shows about 160,000 clones, around nine tenths of them seen only once. Sequenced material: PBMCs. These receptors came from a woman under 30 in good health and CMV-seronegative.

The genes are TRBV6-1 and TRBJ1-2, with a weak D call TRBD1 (6 bases). This CDR3 has 13 amino acids. Trimming left V 6 bases short and J 8 bases short, with 16 bases between. Looked up from germline, CDR1 is MNHNS and CDR2 is SASEGT. In DNA, the CDR3 is TGTGCCAGCAGCCTGGACAGACGCAGCGGCTACACCTTC. This translates into CASSLDRRSGYTF.

V and J are TRBV30 and TRBJ1-2; 7 positions match TRBD1. The CDR3 contains 15 residues. The V gene's germline CDR1 is GTSNPN and CDR2 SVGIG (reference sequence). V dropped 3 bases and J dropped 0; count of bases not matched to a gene: 7. For the CDR3, the DNA is TGTGCCTGGAGGGGGAAGGGGGCGGCTAACTATGGCTACACCTTC. This translates into CAWRGKGAANYGYTF.

The chain uses TRBV28 and TRBJ2-7, with 7 bases fitting TRBD2. V was clipped by 3 bases and J by 4 bases; unmatched bases: 9. Germline assignment: CDR1 MDHEN and CDR2 SYDVKM. This CDR3 has 15 amino acids. CDR3 in DNA: TGTGCCAGCAGTTTTGGGGAGGGAGGAATTTACGAGCAGTACTTC. Translated, it gives CASSFGEGGIYEQYF.

Note on this clone: This sample also contains other DNA sequences that code for the same CDR3. This CDR3 reads CASSPQTGNTEAFF. The CDR3 region has the DNA TGTGCCAGCAGCCCCCAGACTGGGAACACTGAAGCTTTCTTT. The chain joins TRBV28 to TRBJ1-1; D is uncertain. Germline V gives CDR1 MDHEN, CDR2 SYDVKM. The V gene lost 6 bases and the J gene lost 1 base, with 12 bases spanning the gap. There are 14 residues in the CDR3. Full variable domain (missing parts from reference TRBV28 and TRBJ1-1): DVKVTQSSRYLVKRTGEKVFLECVQDMDHENMFWYRQDPGLGLRLIYFSYDVKMKEKGDIPEGYSVSREKKERFSLILESASTNQTSMYLCASSPQTGNTEAFFGQGTRLTVV.

This clone was seen more than once but under ten times. The chain combines TRBV18 with TRBJ2-2, with D perhaps TRBD2 (6 bases). The CDR3 consists of 17 residues. Germline CDR1 reads KGHSH; CDR2 reads LQKENI. V was shortened by 3 bases and J by 1 base, with 15 bases between the two germline ends. This CDR3 reads CASSPPGGPLNTGELFF. Written as DNA, the CDR3 is TGTGCCAGCTCACCTCCCGGGGGACCGTTGAACACCGGGGAGCTGTTTTTT.

The CDR3 spells CASRWDFRYEQYF. CDR3 nucleotide sequence: TGTGCCAGCAGATGGGACTTTCGGTACGAGCAGTACTTC. The chain couples TRBV5-5 to TRBJ2-7; D possibly corresponds to TRBD2 (6 bases). CDR1 SGHKS and CDR2 YYEKEE come from the germline V gene (reference sequence). V was cut by 5 bases and J by 4 bases, with 13 bases left in between. The CDR3 spans 13 residues.

V usage is TRBV19 and J usage is TRBJ2-2; TRBD1 matches at 8 bases. This CDR3 region has 14 residues. The V segment lost 7 bases and the J segment 5 bases; nucleotides outside the gene matches: 6. Germline V gene data show CDR1 as LNHDA and CDR2 as SQIVND (reference sequence). CDR3: CASNQGAGTGELFF. The CDR3 coding sequence is TGTGCCAGTAATCAGGGGGCGGGAACCGGGGAGCTGTTTTTT.

This chain links TRBV6-5 with TRBJ2-3; 7 positions match TRBD1. The germline gives CDR1 MNHEY, CDR2 SVGAGI. The CDR3 has 14 amino acids. J gave up 4 bases and V 2 bases, and 3 bases lay outside the gene matches. CDR3 amino acids: CASSYRDRADTQYF. DNA of the CDR3: TGTGCCAGCAGTTACAGAGACAGGGCAGATACGCAGTATTTT.

The rearrangement links TRBV28 to TRBJ1-2; TRBD1 aligns across 10 bases. Looked up from germline, CDR1 is MDHEN and CDR2 is SYDVKM. Trimming took 5 bases from V and 7 from J; bases not matched to a gene: 7. CDR3 length equals 14 residues. The CDR3 bases are TGTGCCAGCAGTCCTCAGACAGGGGGCCGTGGCTACACCTTC. Protein product: CASSPQTGGRGYTF.

This clone has a handful of counts. The chain is built from TRBV7-9 and TRBJ1-1, with D maybe TRBD1 (5 bases). This CDR3 has 13 residues. V was pared by 5 bases and J by 2 bases, with 9 bases between. Germline lookup yields CDR1 SEHNR and CDR2 FQNEAQ (reference sequence). CDR3 DNA: TGTGCCAGCAGCACGACAGTTAACACTGAAGCTTTCTTT. Translated, it gives CASSTTVNTEAFF.

This chain links TRBV11-2 with TRBJ1-4; perhaps TRBD1 as D (6 bases). Between the trimmed V and J ends, which lost 1 base and 4 bases, there was a span of 16 bases. The germline V gene encodes CDR1 SGHAT and CDR2 FQNNGV. The CDR3 is made up of 17 amino acids. The CDR3 nucleotides are TGTGCCAGCAGCTTAGTTCCCCGGGGGGCGTTTAATGAAAAACTGTTTTTT. This sequence encodes CASSLVPRGAFNEKLFF.

This clone occurred once. The V and J genes are TRBV5-1 and TRBJ2-7; D remains unclear. This CDR3 has 14 amino acids. The V gene lost 4 bases and the J gene lost 1 base, with 12 bases spanning the gap. Per the germline V gene, CDR1 is SGHRS and CDR2 is YFSETQ. The CDR3 DNA reads TGCGCCAGCAGCCCGACCGACTGGTCCTACGAGCAGTACTTC. It yields the protein CASSPTDWSYEQYF.

As to this clone: A junction end diverges from the germline sequence, so it may reflect a read error. The CDR3 loop is CASSPGGEGLGNEQFF. The CDR3 DNA sequence: TGTGCTAGCAGTCCGGGGGGGGAGGGCCTAGGCAATGAGCAGTTCTTC. The chain couples TRBV7-7 to TRBJ2-1, with 8 bases that match TRBD2. CDR1 and CDR2 from the germline V gene are SSHAT and FNYEAQ (reference sequence). The CDR3 contains 16 residues.

The chain has TRBV10-3 and TRBJ2-2, with no clear D. The CDR3 runs to 15 residues. The germline V and J ends were trimmed by 0 bases and 4 bases, with 9 bases remaining between them. Germline-derived CDR1 and CDR2 are ENHRY and SYGVKD. The CDR3 region has the DNA TGTGCCATCAGTGAGTCTGAGTCACCCACCGGGGAGCTGTTTTTT. It is translated as CAISESESPTGELFF.

The rearrangement joins TRBV18 to TRBJ2-7; D is perhaps TRBD2 (6 bases). CDR3 length: 16 residues. Germline CDR1 and CDR2: KGHSH and LQKENI. Trimming removed 2 bases from V and 2 bases from J, with 16 bases in between. CDR3 DNA sequence: TGTGCCAGCTCACCAACTCGGGCGGGGAGTCCCTACGAGCAGTACTTC. As protein: CASSPTRAGSPYEQYF.

The genes are TRBV2 and TRBJ1-5; 8 nucleotides agree with TRBD1. Germline V gene data show CDR1 as SNHLY and CDR2 as FYNNEI. V was clipped by 6 bases and J by 0 bases; unmatched bases: 10. The CDR3 totals 17 residues. CDR3 sequence reads: CASRGQGATYSNQPQHF. The CDR3 DNA reads as TGTGCCAGCAGAGGGCAGGGGGCTACTTATAGCAATCAGCCCCAGCATTTT.

The chain joins TRBV6-1 to TRBJ1-5; no reliable D call. V shed 7 bases and J shed 1 base, with 5 bases lying between them. The CDR3 covers 12 residues. Germline CDR1 MNHNS, CDR2 SASEGT. The CDR3 DNA sequence: TGTGCCAGCACCCCGAGCAATCAGCCCCAGCATTTT. This translates into CASTPSNQPQHF.